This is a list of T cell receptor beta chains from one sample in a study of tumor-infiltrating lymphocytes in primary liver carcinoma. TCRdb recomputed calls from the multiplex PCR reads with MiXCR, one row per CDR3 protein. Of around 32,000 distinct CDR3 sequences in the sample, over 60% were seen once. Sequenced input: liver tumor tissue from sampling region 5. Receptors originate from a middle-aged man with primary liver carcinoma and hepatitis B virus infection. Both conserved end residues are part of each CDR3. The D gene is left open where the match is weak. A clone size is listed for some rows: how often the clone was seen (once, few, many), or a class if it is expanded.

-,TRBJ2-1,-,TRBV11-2,TGTGCCAGTAACTTGACGGTCAGGGGAGGTACCTACAATGAGCAGTTCTTC,CASNLTVRGGTYNEQFF
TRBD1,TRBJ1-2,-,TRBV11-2,TGTGCCAGCAGCTTGTCTCCAGGGGGATTGGCTGGCTTCACCTTC,CASSLSPGGLAGFTF
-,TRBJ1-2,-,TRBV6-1,TGTGCCAGCAGTGCACCCGGCGGGGTAACTAACTATGGCTACACCTTC,CASSAPGGVTNYGYTF
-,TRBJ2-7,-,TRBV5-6,TGTGCCAGTAGCTTGGAGCACGAGCAGTACTTC,CASSLEHEQYF
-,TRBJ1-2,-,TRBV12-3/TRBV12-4,TGTGCCAGCGATTTGAGGGGGGCGGGGGGCTACACCTTC,CASDLRGAGGYTF
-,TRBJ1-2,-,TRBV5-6,TGTGCCAACAGTTTGTACAGGGCGCCGGGCTACACCTTC,CANSLYRAPGYTF
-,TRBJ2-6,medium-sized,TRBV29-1,TGCAGCGTCCAGCGGACGACCTCTGGGGCCAACGTCCTGACTTTC,CSVQRTTSGANVLTF
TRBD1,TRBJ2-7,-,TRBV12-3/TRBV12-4,TGTGGCAGCAGTACGGGGACAGGGGGGTCCTACGAGCACTACTTC,CGSSTGTGGSYEHYF
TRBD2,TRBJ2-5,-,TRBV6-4,TGTGTCAGCCGTGACTCCCCCAGGGGGACTAGCGGCGACGCCGTCGGAGAGACCCAGTACTTC,CVSRDSPRGTSGDAVGETQYF
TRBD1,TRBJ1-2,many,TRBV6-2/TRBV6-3,TGTGCCACGGCGGACAGGGATAACTATGGCTACACCTTC,CATADRDNYGYTF
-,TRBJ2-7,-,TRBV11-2,TGTGTCAGCAGCTTAGTCATAGGCGCTTACGAGCAGTACTTC,CVSSLVIGAYEQYF
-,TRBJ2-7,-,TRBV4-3,TGCGCCACTAGCCAAGAATCGGGACGGAACTACGAGCAGTACTTC,CATSQESGRNYEQYF
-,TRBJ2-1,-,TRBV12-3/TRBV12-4,TGTGCCAGCAGTTTAGTGGCGGCTAACTCCTACAATAAGCAGTTCTTC,CASSLVAANSYNKQFF
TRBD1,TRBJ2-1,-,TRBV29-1,TGCAGCGCAGCTGAACAGGGGGTATACAATGAGCAGTTCTTC,CSAAEQGVYNEQFF
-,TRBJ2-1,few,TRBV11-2,TGTGTCAGCAGCTTGTACCGGCTAGTTAGCGAGCAGTTCTTC,CVSSLYRLVSEQFF
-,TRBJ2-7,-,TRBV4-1,TGCGCCAGAAGCCAAGATACAGGGGGGGCCTACGTGCAATACTTC,CARSQDTGGAYVQYF
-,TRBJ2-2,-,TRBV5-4,TGTGCCAGCAGGGGGATGGGGACCGGGAAGCTGTTTTTC,CASRGMGTGKLFF
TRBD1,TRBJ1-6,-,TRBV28,TGTGCCGGCAGTCTCTTAAGGGGGCATTCACCCTTCCACTTT,CAGSLLRGHSPFHF